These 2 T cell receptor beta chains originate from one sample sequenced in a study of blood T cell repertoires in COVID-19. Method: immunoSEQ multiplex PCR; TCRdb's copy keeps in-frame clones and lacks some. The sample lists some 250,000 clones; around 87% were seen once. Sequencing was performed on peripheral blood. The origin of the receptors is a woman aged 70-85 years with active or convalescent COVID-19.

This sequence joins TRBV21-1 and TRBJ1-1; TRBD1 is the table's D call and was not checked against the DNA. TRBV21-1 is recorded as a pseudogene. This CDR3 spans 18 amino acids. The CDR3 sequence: CAGARYSGQGLENTEAFF. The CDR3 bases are TGTGCCGGCGCACGTTACTCGGGACAGGGGCTAGAGAACACTGAAGCTTTCTTT.

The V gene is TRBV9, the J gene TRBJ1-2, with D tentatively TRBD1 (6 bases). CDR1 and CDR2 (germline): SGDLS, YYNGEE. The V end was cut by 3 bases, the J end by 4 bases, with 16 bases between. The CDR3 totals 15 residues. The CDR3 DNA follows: TGTGCCAGCAGCGCGTCAGGGGTACGCCCCTATGGCTACACCTTC. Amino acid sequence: CASSASGVRPYGYTF. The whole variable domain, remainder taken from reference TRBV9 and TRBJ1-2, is DSGVTQTPKHLITATGQRVTLRCSPRSGDLSVYWYQQSLDQGLQFLIQYYNGEERAKGNILERFSAQQFPDLHSELNLSSLELGDSALYFCASSASGVRPYGYTFGSGTRLTVV.